These T cell receptor beta chains were read from a single sample in a study of preoperative IRX-2 immunotherapy in early breast cancer. This table comes from immunoSEQ multiplex PCR, and its TCRdb copy is limited to in-frame clones, with some not included. The sample lists about 98,000 clones, roughly 88% occurring once. The sequencing used tumor tissue, collected after IRX-2 immunotherapy. These receptors were collected from a human donor with breast cancer. Both conserved end residues are part of each CDR3. The D gene is left open where the match is weak.

TRBJ1-5	TRBD1	TRBV6-8	TGTGCCAGCAGGGACAGGGCGGGGGGCAATCAGCCCCAGCATTTT	CASRDRAGGNQPQHF
TRBJ1-1	TRBD1	TRBV11-3	TGTGCCAGCAGCGCGACAGGGATGGGCACTGAAGCTTTCTTT	CASSATGMGTEAFF
TRBJ1-1	.	TRBV5-1	TGCGCCAGCAGCCCCGGGACGGAGGGGCCGCTCACTGAAGCTTTCTTT	CASSPGTEGPLTEAFF
TRBJ2-7	.	TRBV18	TGTGCCAGCTCACCATCCCCTCACGAGCAGTACTTC	CASSPSPHEQYF
TRBJ1-6	.	TRBV11-3	TGTGCCAGCAGCTTGCGTGAGAATCTTTCACCCCTCCACTTT	CASSLRENLSPLHF
TRBJ1-1	.	TRBV29-1	TGCAGCGTTCACAGGCGATTGAACACTGAAGCTTTCTTT	CSVHRRLNTEAFF
TRBJ2-7	.	TRBV30	TGTGCCTGGACGATTGCCCGGAGGTCCGAGCAGTACTTC	CAWTIARRSEQYF
TRBJ2-1	.	TRBV15	TGTGCCACCAGCAGAGGTCTCCAGAACAATGAGCAGTTCTTC	CATSRGLQNNEQFF
TRBJ1-1	.	TRBV11-3	TGTGCCAGCAGCTTAGGGGGGGGTGGCACTGAAGTTTTCTTT	CASSLGGGGTEVFF
TRBJ2-6	.	TRBV6-8	TGTGCCATCACTGGGCAGGGGCGGACCCCTGGGGCCAACGTCCTGACTTTC	CAITGQGRTPGANVLTF
TRBJ2-1	TRBD1	TRBV15	TGTGCCACCAGCAGAGGGATGGGACAGGGATACAATGAGCAGTTCTTC	CATSRGMGQGYNEQFF
TRBJ1-6	.	TRBV10-3	TGTGCCGTCAGGGGCCCAAATTCACCCCTCCACTTT	CAVRGPNSPLHF